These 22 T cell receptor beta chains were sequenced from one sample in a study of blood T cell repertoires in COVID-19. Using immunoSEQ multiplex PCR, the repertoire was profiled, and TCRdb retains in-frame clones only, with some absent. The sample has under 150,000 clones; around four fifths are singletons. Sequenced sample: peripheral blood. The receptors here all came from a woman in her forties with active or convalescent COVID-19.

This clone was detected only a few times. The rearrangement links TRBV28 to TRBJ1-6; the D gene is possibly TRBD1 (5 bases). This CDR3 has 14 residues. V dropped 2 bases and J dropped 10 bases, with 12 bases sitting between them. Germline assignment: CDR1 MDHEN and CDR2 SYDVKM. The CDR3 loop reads CASSLVPGPSPLHF. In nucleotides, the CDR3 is TGTGCCAGCAGTTTAGTGCCAGGGCCCTCACCCCTCCACTTT.

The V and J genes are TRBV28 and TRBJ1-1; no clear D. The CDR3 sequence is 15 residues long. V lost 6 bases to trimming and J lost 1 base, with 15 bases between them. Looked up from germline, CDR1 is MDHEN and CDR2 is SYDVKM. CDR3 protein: CASSSLIHQNTEAFF. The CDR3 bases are TGTGCCAGCAGCTCCCTGATACACCAGAACACTGAAGCTTTCTTT.

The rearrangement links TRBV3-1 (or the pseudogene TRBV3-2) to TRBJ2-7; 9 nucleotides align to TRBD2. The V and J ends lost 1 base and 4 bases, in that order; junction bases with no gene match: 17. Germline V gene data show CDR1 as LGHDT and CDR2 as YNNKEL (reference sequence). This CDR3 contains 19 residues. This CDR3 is CASSQANHMSGRSPYEQYF. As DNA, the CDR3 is TGTGCCAGCAGCCAAGCGAACCATATGAGCGGGAGGTCCCCGTACGAGCAGTACTTC.

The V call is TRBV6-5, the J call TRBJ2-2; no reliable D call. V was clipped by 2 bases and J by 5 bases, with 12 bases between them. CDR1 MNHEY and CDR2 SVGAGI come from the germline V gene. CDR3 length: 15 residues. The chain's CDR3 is CASSYGGVRTGELFF. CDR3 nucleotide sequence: TGTGCCAGCAGTTACGGCGGAGTAAGGACCGGGGAGCTGTTTTTT.

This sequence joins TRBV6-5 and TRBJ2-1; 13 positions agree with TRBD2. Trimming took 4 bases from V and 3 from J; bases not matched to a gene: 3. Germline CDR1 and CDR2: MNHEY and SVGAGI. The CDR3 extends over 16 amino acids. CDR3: CASSSGLAGVYNEQFF. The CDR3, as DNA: TGTGCCAGCAGTTCCGGACTAGCGGGGGTCTACAATGAGCAGTTCTTC.

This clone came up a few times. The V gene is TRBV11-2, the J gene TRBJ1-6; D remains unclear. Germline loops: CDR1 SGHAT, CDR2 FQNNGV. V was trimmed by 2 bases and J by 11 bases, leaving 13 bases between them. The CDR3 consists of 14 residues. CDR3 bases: TGTGCCAGCAGCTTATTGGAGGGTCGGACACCCCTCCACTTT. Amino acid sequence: CASSLLEGRTPLHF.

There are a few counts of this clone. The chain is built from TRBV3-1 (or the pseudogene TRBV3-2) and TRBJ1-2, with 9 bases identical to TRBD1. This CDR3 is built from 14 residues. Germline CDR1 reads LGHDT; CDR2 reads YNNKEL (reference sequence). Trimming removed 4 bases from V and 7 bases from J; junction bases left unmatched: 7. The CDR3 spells CASSRGQGASGYTF. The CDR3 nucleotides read TGTGCCAGCAGCCGGGGACAGGGAGCGAGTGGCTACACCTTC.

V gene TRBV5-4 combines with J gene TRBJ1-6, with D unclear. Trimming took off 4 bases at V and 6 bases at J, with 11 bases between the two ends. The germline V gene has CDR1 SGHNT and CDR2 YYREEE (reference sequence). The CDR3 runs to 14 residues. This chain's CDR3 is CASSVRAGNSPLHF. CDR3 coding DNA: TGTGCCAGCAGCGTAAGGGCGGGTAATTCACCCCTCCACTTT.

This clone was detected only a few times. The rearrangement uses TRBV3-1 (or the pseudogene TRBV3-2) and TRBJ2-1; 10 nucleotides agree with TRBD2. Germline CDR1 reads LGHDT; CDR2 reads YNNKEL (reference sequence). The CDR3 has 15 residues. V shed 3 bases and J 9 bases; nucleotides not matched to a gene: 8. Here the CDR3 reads CASSQTRTSGAEQFF. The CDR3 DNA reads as TGTGCCAGCAGCCAGACGAGGACTAGCGGCGCTGAGCAGTTCTTC.

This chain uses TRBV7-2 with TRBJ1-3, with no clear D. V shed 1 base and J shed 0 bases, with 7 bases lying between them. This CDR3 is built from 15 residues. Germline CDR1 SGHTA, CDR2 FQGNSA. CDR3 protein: CASSLDSNSGNTIYF. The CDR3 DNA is TGTGCCAGCAGCTTAGACAGTAACTCTGGAAACACCATATATTTT.

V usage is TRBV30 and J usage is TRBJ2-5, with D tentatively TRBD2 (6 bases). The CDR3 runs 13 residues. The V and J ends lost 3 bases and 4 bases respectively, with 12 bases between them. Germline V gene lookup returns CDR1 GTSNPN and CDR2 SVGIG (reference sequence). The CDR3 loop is CAWSNAGRETQYF. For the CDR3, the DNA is TGTGCCTGGAGCAATGCGGGACGAGAGACCCAGTACTTC.

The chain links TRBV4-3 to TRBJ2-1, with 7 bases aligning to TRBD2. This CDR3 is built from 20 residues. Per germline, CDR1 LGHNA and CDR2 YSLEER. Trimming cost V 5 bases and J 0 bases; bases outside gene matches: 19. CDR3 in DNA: TGCGCCAGCAGCAAAACGAAGGGAAAGCGGGGCCCCAGCTCCTACAATGAGCAGTTCTTC. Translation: CASSKTKGKRGPSSYNEQFF.

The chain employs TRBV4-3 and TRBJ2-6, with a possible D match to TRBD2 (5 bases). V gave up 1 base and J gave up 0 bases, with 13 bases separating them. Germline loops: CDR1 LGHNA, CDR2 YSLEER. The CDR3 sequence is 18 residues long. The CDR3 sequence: CASSQVSSRGSGANVLTF. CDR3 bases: TGCGCCAGCAGCCAAGTATCCAGCCGGGGCTCTGGGGCCAACGTCCTGACTTTC.

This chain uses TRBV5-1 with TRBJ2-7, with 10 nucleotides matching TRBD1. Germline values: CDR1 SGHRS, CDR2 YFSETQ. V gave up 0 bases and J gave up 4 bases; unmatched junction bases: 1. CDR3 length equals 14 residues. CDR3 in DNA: TGCGCCAGCAGCTTGGGGACAGGGGGTTACGAGCAGTACTTC. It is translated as CASSLGTGGYEQYF.

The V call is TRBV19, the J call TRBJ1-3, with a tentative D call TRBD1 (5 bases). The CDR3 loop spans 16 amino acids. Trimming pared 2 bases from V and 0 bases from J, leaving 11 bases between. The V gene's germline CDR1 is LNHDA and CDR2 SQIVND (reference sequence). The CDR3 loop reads CASSISGTLSGNTIYF. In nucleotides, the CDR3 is TGTGCCAGTAGTATAAGTGGGACTCTCTCTGGAAACACCATATATTTT. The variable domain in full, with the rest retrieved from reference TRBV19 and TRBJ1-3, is DGGITQSPKYLFRKEGQNVTLSCEQNLNHDAMYWYRQDPGQGLRLIYYSQIVNDFQKGDIAEGYSVSREKKESFPLTVTSAQKNPTAFYLCASSISGTLSGNTIYFGEGSWLTVV.

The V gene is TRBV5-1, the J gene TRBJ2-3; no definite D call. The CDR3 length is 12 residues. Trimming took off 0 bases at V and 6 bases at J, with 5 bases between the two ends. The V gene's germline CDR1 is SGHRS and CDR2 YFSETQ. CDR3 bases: TGCGCCAGCAGCTTGGCCAGTGATACGCAGTATTTT. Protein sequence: CASSLASDTQYF.

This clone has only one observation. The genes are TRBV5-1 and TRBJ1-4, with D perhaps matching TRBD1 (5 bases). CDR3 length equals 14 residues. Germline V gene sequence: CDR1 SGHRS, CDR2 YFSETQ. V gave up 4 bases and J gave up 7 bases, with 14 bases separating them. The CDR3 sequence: CASSPGGVSEKLFF. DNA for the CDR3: TGCGCCAGCAGCCCCGGGGGGGTGAGTGAAAAACTGTTTTTT.

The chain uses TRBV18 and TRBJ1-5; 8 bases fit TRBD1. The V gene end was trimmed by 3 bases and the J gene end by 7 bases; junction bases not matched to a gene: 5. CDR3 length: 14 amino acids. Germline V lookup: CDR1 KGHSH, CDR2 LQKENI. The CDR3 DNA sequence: TGTGCCAGCTCACCCGCCTCAGGGGGCCAGCCCCAGCATTTT. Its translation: CASSPASGGQPQHF.

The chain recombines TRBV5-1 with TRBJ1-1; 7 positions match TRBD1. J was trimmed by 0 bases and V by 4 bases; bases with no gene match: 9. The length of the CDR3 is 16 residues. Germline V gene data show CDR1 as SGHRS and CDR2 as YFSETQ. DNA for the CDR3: TGCGCCAGCAGCATCCGGACAGGCCAGTTGAACACTGAAGCTTTCTTT. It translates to CASSIRTGQLNTEAFF.

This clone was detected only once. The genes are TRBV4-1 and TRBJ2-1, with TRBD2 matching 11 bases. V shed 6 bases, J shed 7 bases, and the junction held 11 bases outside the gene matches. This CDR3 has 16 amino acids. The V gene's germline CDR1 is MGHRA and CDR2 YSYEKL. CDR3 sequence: CASRPIAGGPWNEQFF. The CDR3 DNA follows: TGCGCCAGCAGACCCATAGCGGGAGGGCCCTGGAATGAGCAGTTCTTC.

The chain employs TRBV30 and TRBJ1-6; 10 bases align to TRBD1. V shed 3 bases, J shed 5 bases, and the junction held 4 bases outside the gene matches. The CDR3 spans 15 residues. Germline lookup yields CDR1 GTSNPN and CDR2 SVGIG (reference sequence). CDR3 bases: TGTGCCTGGAGGGGACAGGGGATAGATAATTCACCCCTCCACTTT. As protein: CAWRGQGIDNSPLHF.

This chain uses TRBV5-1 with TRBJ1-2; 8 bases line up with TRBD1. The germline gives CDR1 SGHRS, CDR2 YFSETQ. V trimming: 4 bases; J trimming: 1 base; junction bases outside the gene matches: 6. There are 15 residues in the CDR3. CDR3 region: CASSQGQAFNYGYTF. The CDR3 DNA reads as TGCGCCAGCAGCCAGGGACAGGCTTTTAACTATGGCTACACCTTC.